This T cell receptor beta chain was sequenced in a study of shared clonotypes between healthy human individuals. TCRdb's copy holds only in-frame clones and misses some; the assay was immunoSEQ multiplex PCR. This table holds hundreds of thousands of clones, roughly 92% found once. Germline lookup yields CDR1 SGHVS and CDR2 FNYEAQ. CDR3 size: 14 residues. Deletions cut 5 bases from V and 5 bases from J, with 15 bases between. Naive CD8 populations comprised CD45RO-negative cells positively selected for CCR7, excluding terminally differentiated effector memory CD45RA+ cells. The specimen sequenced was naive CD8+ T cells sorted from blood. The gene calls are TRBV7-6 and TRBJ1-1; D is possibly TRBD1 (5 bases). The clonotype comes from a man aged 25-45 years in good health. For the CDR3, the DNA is TGTGCCAGCAGCCAGGGAGCGGGGCTTACTGAAGCTTTCTTT. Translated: CASSQGAGLTEAFF.